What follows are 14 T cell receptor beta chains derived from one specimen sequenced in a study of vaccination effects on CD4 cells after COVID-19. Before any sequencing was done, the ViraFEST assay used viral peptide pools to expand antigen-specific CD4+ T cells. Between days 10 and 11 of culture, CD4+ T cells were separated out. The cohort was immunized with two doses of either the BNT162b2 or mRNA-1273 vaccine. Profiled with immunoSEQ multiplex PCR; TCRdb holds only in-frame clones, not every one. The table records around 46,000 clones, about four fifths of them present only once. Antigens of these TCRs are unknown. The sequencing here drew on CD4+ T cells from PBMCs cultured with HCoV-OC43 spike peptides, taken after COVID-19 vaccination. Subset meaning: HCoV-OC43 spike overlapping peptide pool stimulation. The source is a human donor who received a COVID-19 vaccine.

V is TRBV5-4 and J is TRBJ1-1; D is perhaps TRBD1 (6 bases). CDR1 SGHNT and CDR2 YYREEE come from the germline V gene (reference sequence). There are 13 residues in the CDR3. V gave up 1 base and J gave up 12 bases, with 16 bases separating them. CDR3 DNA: TGTGCCAGCAGCTTGACGCCGGGGGCCCCATCTTTCTTT. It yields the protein CASSLTPGAPSFF. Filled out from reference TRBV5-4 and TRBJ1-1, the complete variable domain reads ETGVTQSPTHLIKTRGQQVTLRCSSQSGHNTVSWYQQALGQGPQFIFQYYREEENGRGNFPPRFSGLQFPNYSSELNVNALELDDSALYLCASSLTPGAPSFFGQGTRLTVV.

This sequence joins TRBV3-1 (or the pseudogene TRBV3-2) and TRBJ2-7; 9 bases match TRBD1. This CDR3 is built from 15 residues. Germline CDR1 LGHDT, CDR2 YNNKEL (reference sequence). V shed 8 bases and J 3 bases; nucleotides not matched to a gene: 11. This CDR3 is CASHGTGNGVYEQYF. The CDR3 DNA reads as TGTGCCAGCCACGGGACAGGGAACGGCGTCTACGAGCAGTACTTC.

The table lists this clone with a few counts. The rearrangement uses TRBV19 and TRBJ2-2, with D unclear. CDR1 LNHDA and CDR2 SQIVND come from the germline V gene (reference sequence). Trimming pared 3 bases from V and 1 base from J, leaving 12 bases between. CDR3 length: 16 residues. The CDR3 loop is CASSIPAWENTGELFF. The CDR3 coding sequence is TGTGCCAGTAGTATCCCAGCGTGGGAGAACACCGGGGAGCTGTTTTTT. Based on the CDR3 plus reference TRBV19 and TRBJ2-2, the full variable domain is DGGITQSPKYLFRKEGQNVTLSCEQNLNHDAMYWYRQDPGQGLRLIYYSQIVNDFQKGDIAEGYSVSREKKESFPLTVTSAQKNPTAFYLCASSIPAWENTGELFFGEGSRLTVL.

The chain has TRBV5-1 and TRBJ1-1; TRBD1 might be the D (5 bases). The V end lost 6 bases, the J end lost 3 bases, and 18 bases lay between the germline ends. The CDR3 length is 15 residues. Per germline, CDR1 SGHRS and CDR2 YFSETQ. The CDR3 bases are TGCGCCAGCACCGGACGAACAGGCGAGGACACTGAAGCTTTCTTT. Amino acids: CASTGRTGEDTEAFF.

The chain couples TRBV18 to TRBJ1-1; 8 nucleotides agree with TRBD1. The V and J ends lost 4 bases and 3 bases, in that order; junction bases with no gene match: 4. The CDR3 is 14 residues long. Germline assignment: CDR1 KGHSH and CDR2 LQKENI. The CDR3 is CASSRQGRDTEAFF. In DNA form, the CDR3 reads TGTGCCAGCTCACGACAGGGGCGGGACACTGAAGCTTTCTTT.

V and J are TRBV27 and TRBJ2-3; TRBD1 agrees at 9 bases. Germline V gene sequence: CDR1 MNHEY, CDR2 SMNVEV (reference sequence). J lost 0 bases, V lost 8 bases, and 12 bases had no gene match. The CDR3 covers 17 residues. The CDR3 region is CASCRQGVELSTDTQYF. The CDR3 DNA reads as TGTGCCAGCTGCAGACAGGGGGTCGAGCTTAGCACAGATACGCAGTATTTT.

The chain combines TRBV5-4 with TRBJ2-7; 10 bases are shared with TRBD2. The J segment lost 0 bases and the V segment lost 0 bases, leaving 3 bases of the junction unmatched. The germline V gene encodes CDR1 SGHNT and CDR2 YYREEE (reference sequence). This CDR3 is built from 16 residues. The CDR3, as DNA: TGTGCCAGCAGCTTGGCGGCTAGCGGGGGCTCCTACGAGCAGTACTTC. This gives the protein CASSLAASGGSYEQYF.

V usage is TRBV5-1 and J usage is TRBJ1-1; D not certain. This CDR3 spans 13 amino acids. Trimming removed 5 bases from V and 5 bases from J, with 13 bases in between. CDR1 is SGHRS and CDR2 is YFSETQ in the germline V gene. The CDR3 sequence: CASSPVVRTEAFF. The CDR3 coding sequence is TGCGCCAGCAGTCCTGTAGTAAGGACTGAAGCTTTCTTT.

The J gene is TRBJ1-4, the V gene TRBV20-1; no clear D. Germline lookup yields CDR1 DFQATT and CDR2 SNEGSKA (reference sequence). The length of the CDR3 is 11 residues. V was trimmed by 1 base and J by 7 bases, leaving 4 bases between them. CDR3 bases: TGCAGTGCTAGAGGCGGTGAAAAACTGTTTTTT. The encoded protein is CSARGGEKLFF.

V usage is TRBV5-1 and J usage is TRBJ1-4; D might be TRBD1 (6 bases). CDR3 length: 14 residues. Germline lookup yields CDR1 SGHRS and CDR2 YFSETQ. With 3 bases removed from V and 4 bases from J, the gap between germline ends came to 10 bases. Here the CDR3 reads CASSSDSFNEKLFF. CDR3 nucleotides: TGCGCCAGCAGCTCGGACAGCTTTAATGAAAAACTGTTTTTT. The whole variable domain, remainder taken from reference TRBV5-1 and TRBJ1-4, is KAGVTQTPRYLIKTRGQQVTLSCSPISGHRSVSWYQQTPGQGLQFLFEYFSETQRNKGNFPGRFSGRQFSNSRSEMNVSTLELGDSALYLCASSSDSFNEKLFFGSGTQLSVL.

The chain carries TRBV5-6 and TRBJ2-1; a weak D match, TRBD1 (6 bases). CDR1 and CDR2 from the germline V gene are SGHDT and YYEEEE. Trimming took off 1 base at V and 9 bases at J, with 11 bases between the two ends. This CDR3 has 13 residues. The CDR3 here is CASSLPGDGEQFF. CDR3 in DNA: TGTGCCAGCAGCTTGCCAGGGGATGGTGAGCAGTTCTTC.

CDR3 protein: CASTGQGAGQPQHF. As DNA, the CDR3 is TGTGCCAGCACTGGACAGGGGGCAGGTCAGCCCCAGCATTTT. This chain uses TRBV6-5 with TRBJ1-5, with 11 bases matching TRBD1. With 7 bases clipped from V and 6 bases from J, the junction kept 5 bases outside the gene matches. The CDR3 covers 14 residues. CDR1 MNHEY and CDR2 SVGAGI come from the germline V gene.

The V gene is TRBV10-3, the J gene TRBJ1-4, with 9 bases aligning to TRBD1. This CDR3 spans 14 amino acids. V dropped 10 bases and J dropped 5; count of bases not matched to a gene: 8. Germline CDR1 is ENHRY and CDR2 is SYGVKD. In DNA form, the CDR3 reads TGTGCCAGCGGAAGCGGGACAGGGAATGAAAAACTGTTTTTT. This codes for CASGSGTGNEKLFF.

The CDR3 bases are TGTGCCAGTAGCCCGCGCCAGACAGGGTACGGTTACGAGCAGTACTTC. Its translation is CASSPRQTGYGYEQYF. The chain uses TRBV19 and TRBJ2-7; 7 positions match TRBD1. Germline CDR1 LNHDA, CDR2 SQIVND (reference sequence). V shed 6 bases, J shed 4 bases, and the junction held 15 bases outside the gene matches. This CDR3 spans 16 amino acids.